Following are 7 T cell receptor beta chains from one sample sequenced in a study of blood T cell repertoires in COVID-19. Measured with immunoSEQ multiplex PCR; TCRdb has only the in-frame clones, and not every one. The sample holds under 250,000 clones, around 82% seen once. Material for sequencing was peripheral blood. Receptors were obtained from a man aged 35 to 55 with active or convalescent COVID-19.

DNA of the CDR3: TGTGCCAGCAGCTTAGCACGGGATGGAAACACCATATATTTT. This codes for CASSLARDGNTIYF. The chain couples TRBV7-9 to TRBJ1-3; D uncertain. The germline gives CDR1 SEHNR, CDR2 FQNEAQ (reference sequence). With 0 bases removed from V and 3 bases from J, the gap between germline ends came to 6 bases. This CDR3 comprises 14 residues.

This clone was seen once. V and J are TRBV30 and TRBJ1-2, with 8 bases matching TRBD1. Germline assignment: CDR1 GTSNPN and CDR2 SVGIG (reference sequence). The CDR3 has 14 residues. The CDR3 sequence is CVMVSGTGGYGYTF. CDR3 bases: TGTGTTATGGTTTCAGGCACAGGGGGCTATGGCTACACCTTC.

The V gene is TRBV29-1, the J gene TRBJ1-2; TRBD1 might be the D (6 bases). Germline CDR1 is SQVTM and CDR2 is ANQGSEA. V was trimmed by 1 base and J by 6 bases, leaving 9 bases between them. The CDR3 extends over 12 amino acids. CDR3 region: CSVEGPGDGYTF. CDR3 in DNA: TGCAGCGTTGAAGGTCCAGGGGATGGCTACACCTTC. The entire variable domain, with the rest obtained from reference TRBV29-1 and TRBJ1-2, is as follows: SAVISQKPSRDICQRGTSLTIQCQVDSQVTMMFWYRQQPGQSLTLIATANQGSEATYESGFVIDKFPISRPNLTFSTLTVSNMSPEDSSIYLCSVEGPGDGYTFGSGTRLTVV.

CDR3 region: CATTGTGGPDTQYF. CDR3 bases: TGTGCCACTACCGGGACAGGGGGCCCAGATACGCAGTATTTT. V gene TRBV19 combines with J gene TRBJ2-3; TRBD1 matches at 12 bases. With 10 bases clipped from V and 4 bases from J, the junction kept 6 bases outside the gene matches. CDR3 size: 14 residues. CDR1 is LNHDA, CDR2 SQIVND, per germline (reference sequence). Drawing the rest from reference TRBV19 and TRBJ2-3, the complete variable domain is DGGITQSPKYLFRKEGQNVTLSCEQNLNHDAMYWYRQDPGQGLRLIYYSQIVNDFQKGDIAEGYSVSREKKESFPLTVTSAQKNPTAFYLCATTGTGGPDTQYFGPGTRLTVL.

This chain joins TRBV5-5 and TRBJ1-3; no clear D. Trimming shortened V by 1 base and J by 0 bases, and 8 bases separated the two germline ends. The CDR3 length is 15 residues. Germline V lookup: CDR1 SGHKS, CDR2 YYEKEE (reference sequence). Here the CDR3 reads CASSLTAVSGNTIYF. CDR3 bases: TGTGCCAGCAGCTTGACAGCCGTCTCTGGAAACACCATATATTTT.

For the CDR3, the DNA is TGTGCCAGCAGTCCAGGGTTTGGAGAGACCCAGTACTTC. This sequence encodes CASSPGFGETQYF. J is TRBJ2-5 and V is TRBV28; a possible D gene is TRBD1 (5 bases). The CDR3 spans 13 residues. The V and J ends lost 5 bases and 4 bases respectively, with 11 bases between them. Looked up from germline, CDR1 is MDHEN and CDR2 is SYDVKM.

The rearrangement links TRBV28 to TRBJ2-7, with D tentatively TRBD2 (7 bases). V was pared by 4 bases and J by 2 bases, with 18 bases between. Germline V gene data show CDR1 as MDHEN and CDR2 as SYDVKM. This CDR3 has 16 residues. The CDR3 loop is CASSSPLGGLTYEQYF. The DNA for the CDR3 is TGTGCCAGCAGTTCCCCCTTGGGGGGGCTTACCTACGAGCAGTACTTC.